These T cell receptor beta chains were read from a single sample in a study of shared T cell receptors in the human thymus. The protocol was immunoSEQ multiplex PCR, while the TCRdb copy is restricted to in-frame clones and leaves out a portion. Of hundreds of thousands of clones listed, over 75% are singletons. The same data also contributed to another study, on human thymus T cells.

Sample: thymocytes. The receptors were gathered from a boy in the first two years of life with a congenital heart defect. Each CDR3 is given without its conserved first and last residue.

v_call cdr3_aa
TRBV28 ASSNRTGVLVNEQF
TRBV14 ASSGTGGFYGYT
TRBV5-1 ASSLCNGTSGGSSYEQY
TRBV30 AWGVRQPIGYGYT
TRBV5-4 ASSLGKNRDYEQY
TRBV5-5 ASSLEDPGQGYEQY
TRBV19 ASSIDLLNTEAF
TRBV4-1 ASSPERTAYSNQPQH
TRBV28 ASRTGIGRGYEQY
TRBV30 AWSSGGNSGNTIY
TRBV11-2 ASSLFGTSGSTDTQY
TRBV7-9 ASSLETGENSPLH
TRBV14 ASSQERLGVRTDTQY
TRBV5-1 ASSLDGQGRITDTQY
TRBV4-1 ASSQDFRDTDNTEAF
TRBV6-5 ASRRGTIQETQY
TRBV19 ASSIFGKETQY